This TCR beta chain comes out of a study of T cells in Graves' hyperthyroidism and ophthalmopathy. Amplified TCR beta CDR3 regions came from RNA transcripts. The HTBI primer set drove a first-round RT-PCR of the TCR CDR3. TCRdb reprocessed the multiplex PCR reads with MiXCR, giving one entry per CDR3 protein. The data contain nearly 750,000 distinct CDR3 sequences, 35% of them singletons. At least ten counts were recorded for this clonotype. Absence of ophthalmopathy progression within 18 months defined stable Graves' hyperthyroidism. The authors obtained PBMCs from about 9.5 ml of fresh peripheral blood. V trimming: 5 bases; J trimming: 6 bases; junction bases outside the gene matches: 6. The CDR3 length is 13 residues. CDR1 and CDR2 (germline): LNHNV, YYDKDF (reference sequence).

The chain recombines TRBV15 with TRBJ1-2; 7 bases line up with TRBD1. The sequenced sample consisted of blood. This TCR came from a woman aged 40 to 50 with Graves' hyperthyroidism. CDR3: CATSPGTVDGYTF. The DNA of the CDR3 is TGTGCCACCAGCCCCGGGACAGTCGATGGCTACACCTTC. The whole variable domain, remainder taken from reference TRBV15 and TRBJ1-2, is DAMVIQNPRYQVTQFGKPVTLSCSQTLNHNVMYWYQQKSSQAPKLLFHYYDKDFNNEADTPDNFQSRRPNTSFCFLDIRSPGLGDTAMYLCATSPGTVDGYTFGSGTRLTVV.